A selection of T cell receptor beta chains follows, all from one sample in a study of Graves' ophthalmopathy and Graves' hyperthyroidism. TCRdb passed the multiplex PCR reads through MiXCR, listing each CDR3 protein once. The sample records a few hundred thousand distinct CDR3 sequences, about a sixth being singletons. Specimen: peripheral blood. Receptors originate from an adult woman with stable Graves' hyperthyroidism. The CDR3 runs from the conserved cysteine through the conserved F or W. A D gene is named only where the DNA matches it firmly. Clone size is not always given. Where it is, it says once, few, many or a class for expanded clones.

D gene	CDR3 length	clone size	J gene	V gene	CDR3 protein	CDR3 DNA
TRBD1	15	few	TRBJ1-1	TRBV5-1	CASSLGAGGATEAFF	TGCGCCAGCAGCTTGGGTGCAGGGGGGGCCACTGAAGCTTTCTTT
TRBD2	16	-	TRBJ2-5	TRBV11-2	CASSPWTSGKKETQYF	TGTGCCAGCAGCCCCTGGACTAGCGGGAAAAAAGAGACCCAGTACTTC
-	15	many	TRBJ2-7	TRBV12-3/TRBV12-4	CASSSLTEGSYEQYF	TGTGCCAGCAGTTCGTTGACGGAGGGCTCCTACGAGCAGTACTTC
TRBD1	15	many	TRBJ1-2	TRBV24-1	CATSEAGTGVDGYTF	TGTGCCACCAGTGAGGCCGGGACAGGTGTGGATGGCTACACCTTC
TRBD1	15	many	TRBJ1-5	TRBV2	CASSGEGASNQPQHF	TGTGCCAGCAGTGGGGAGGGGGCAAGCAATCAGCCCCAGCATTTT
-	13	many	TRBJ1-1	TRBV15	CATSSSMNTEAFF	TGTGCCACCAGCTCTTCAATGAACACTGAAGCTTTCTTT
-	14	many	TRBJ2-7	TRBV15	CATSRETPGHEQYF	TGTGCCACCAGCAGAGAGACCCCGGGGCACGAGCAGTACTTC
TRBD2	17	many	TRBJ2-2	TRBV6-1	CASSRSAGGVHTGELFF	TGTGCCAGTAGTCGTTCAGCGGGAGGGGTTCACACCGGGGAGCTGTTTTTT
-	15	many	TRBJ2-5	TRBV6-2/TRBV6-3	CASGTALTGGETQYF	TGTGCCAGCGGTACGGCCCTAACAGGAGGAGAGACCCAGTACTTC
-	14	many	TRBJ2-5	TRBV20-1	CSARDWKGGETQYF	TGCAGTGCTAGAGATTGGAAGGGCGGGGAGACCCAGTACTTC
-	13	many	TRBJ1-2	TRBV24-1	CATSKQEDYGYTF	TGTGCCACCAGTAAGCAGGAGGACTATGGCTACACCTTC
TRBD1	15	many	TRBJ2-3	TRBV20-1	CSARGQGANTDTQYF	TGCAGTGCTAGAGGTCAGGGGGCTAACACAGATACGCAGTATTTT
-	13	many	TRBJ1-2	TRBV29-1	CSVEERTGYGYTF	TGCAGCGTTGAAGAGCGGACGGGGTATGGCTACACCTTC
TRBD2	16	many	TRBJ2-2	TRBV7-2	CASSAPSGSGSGELFF	TGTGCCAGCAGCGCACCTAGCGGGAGTGGTTCCGGGGAGCTGTTTTTT
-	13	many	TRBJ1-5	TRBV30	CAWSVQDDQPQHF	TGTGCCTGGAGTGTACAGGATGATCAGCCCCAGCATTTT
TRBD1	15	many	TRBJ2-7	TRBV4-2	CASSQGLRGPYEQYF	TGTGCCAGCAGCCAAGGGCTCAGGGGGCCGTACGAGCAGTACTTC
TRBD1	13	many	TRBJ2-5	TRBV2	CASRTGARETQYF	TGTGCCAGCAGGACAGGGGCTCGTGAGACCCAGTACTTC
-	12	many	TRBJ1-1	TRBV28	CASSFVGTEAFF	TGTGCCAGCAGTTTTGTAGGGACTGAAGCTTTCTTT
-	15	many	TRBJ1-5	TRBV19	CASSTAANSNQPQHF	TGTGCCAGTAGTACGGCGGCTAATAGCAATCAGCCCCAGCATTTT
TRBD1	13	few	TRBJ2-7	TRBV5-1	CASRSDRVDEQYF	TGCGCCAGCAGATCCGACAGGGTCGACGAGCAGTACTTC
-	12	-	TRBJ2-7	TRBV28	CASSTHTYEQYF	TGTGCCAGCAGTACGCATACCTACGAGCAGTACTTC
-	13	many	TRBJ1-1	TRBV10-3	CATLDSLNTEAFF	TGTGCCACCCTAGACAGCCTCAACACTGAAGCTTTCTTT
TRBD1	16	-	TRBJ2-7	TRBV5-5	CASSSSPGTETYEQYF	TGTGCCAGCAGCTCCTCACCCGGGACAGAGACCTACGAGCAGTACTTC
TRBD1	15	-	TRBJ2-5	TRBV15	CATSREGTAQETQYF	TGTGCCACCAGCAGAGAAGGGACAGCTCAAGAGACCCAGTACTTC
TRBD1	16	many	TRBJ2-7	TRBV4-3	CASSPLGTDPSYEQYF	TGCGCCAGCAGCCCCCTGGGGACAGACCCCTCCTACGAGCAGTACTTC
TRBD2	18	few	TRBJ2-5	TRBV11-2	CASSPYLSLAGPQETQYF	TGTGCCAGCAGCCCCTACCTCTCACTAGCGGGCCCCCAAGAGACCCAGTACTTC
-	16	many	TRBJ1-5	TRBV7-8	CASSSPLRGVNQPQHF	TGTGCCAGCAGTTCCCCGTTGAGGGGGGTCAATCAGCCCCAGCATTTT
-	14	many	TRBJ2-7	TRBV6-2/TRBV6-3	CASSYQMSSYEQYF	TGTGCCAGCAGTTATCAGATGAGCTCCTACGAGCAGTACTTC
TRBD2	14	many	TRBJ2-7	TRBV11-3	CASSSSGTSVEQYF	TGTGCCAGCAGCTCCTCCGGGACTAGCGTCGAGCAGTACTTC
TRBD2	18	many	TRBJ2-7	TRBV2	CASRRDWTSGTIAYEQYF	TGTGCCAGCAGGCGGGACTGGACTAGCGGGACTATCGCCTACGAGCAGTACTTC
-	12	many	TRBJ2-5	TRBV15	CATSREVGTQYF	TGTGCCACCAGCAGAGAGGTCGGCACCCAGTACTTC
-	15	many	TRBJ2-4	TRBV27	CASSMEVLAKNIQYF	TGTGCCAGCAGTATGGAAGTCCTAGCCAAAAACATTCAGTACTTC
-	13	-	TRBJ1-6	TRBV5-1	CASNQTPNSPLHF	TGCGCCAGCAACCAGACCCCAAATTCACCCCTCCACTTT
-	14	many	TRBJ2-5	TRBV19	CASSRDRIQETQYF	TGTGCCAGTAGCCGCGACAGGATTCAAGAGACCCAGTACTTC
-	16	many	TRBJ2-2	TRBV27	CASRLGAGIFTGELFF	TGTGCCAGCCGATTAGGCGCGGGAATATTCACCGGGGAGCTGTTTTTT
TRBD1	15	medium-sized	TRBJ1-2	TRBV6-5	CASSPNEGAPYGYTF	TGTGCCAGCAGTCCGAATGAGGGGGCGCCCTATGGCTACACCTTC
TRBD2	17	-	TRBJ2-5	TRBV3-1	CASSRRSSGSYQETQYF	TGTGCCAGCAGCCGGAGGTCTAGCGGGAGCTATCAAGAGACCCAGTACTTC
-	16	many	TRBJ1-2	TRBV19	CATQGGDRERESGYTF	TGTGCCACCCAAGGAGGGGACCGAGAGCGTGAAAGTGGCTACACCTTC
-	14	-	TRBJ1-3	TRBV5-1	CASSLAGIGNTIYF	TGCGCCAGCAGCTTGGCGGGGATTGGAAACACCATATATTTT
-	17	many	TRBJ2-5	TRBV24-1	CATSDLRQGLKQETQYF	TGTGCCACCAGTGATTTGAGGCAGGGTTTGAAGCAAGAGACCCAGTACTTC
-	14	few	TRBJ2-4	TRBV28	CASNPRLAKNIKYF	TGTGCCAGCAATCCTCGGCTAGCCAAAAACATTAAGTACTTC
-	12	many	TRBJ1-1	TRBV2	CASSQEGGTAFF	TGTGCCAGCAGCCAAGAGGGGGGGACAGCTTTCTTT
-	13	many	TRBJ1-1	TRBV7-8	CASSSLRGAQAFF	TGTGCCAGCAGCTCCCTAAGGGGGGCCCAAGCTTTCTTT
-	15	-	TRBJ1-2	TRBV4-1	CASSRPGHANYGYTF	TGCGCCAGCAGCCGACCGGGACACGCTAACTATGGCTACACCTTC
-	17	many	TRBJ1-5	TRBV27	CASSLSPLGGLGQPQHF	TGTGCCAGCAGTTTATCCCCCCTTGGAGGGTTGGGTCAGCCCCAGCATTTT
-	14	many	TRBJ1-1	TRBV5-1	CASSLGAVNTEAFF	TGCGCCAGCAGCTTGGGGGCGGTGAACACTGAAGCTTTCTTT